This T cell receptor (beta chain) was observed in a study of PD-1 blockade in classical Hodgkin lymphoma. The CDR3 totals 12 residues. Trimming left V 3 bases short and J 2 bases short, with 4 bases between. The germline gives CDR1 SGHVS, CDR2 FNYEAQ. Relapses following autologous stem cell transplantation were seen in all patients, with brentuximab vedotin exposure varying. After thawing, PBMCs were subjected to magnetic negative selection to isolate CD8+ T cells. Profiling relied on immunoSEQ multiplex PCR, and the TCRdb table lists in-frame clones only, not all of them. This sample carries 25,000 to 30,000 clones, 70% to 90% of them seen once, and the ten largest clones take roughly 6.8%.

The gene calls are TRBV7-6 and TRBJ2-5; no reliable D call. The origin of this receptor is a human donor with classical Hodgkin lymphoma. The sequencing here drew on CD8+ T cells from blood, taken at baseline. The CDR3 DNA reads TGTGCCAGCAGCTTCCCTCAAGAGACCCAGTACTTC. Residues: CASSFPQETQYF. Based on the CDR3 plus reference TRBV7-6 and TRBJ2-5, the full variable domain is GAGVSQSPRYKVTKRGQDVALRCDPISGHVSLYWYRQALGQGPEFLTYFNYEAQQDKSGLPNDRFSAERPEGSISTLTIQRTEQRDSAMYRCASSFPQETQYFGPGTRLLVL.